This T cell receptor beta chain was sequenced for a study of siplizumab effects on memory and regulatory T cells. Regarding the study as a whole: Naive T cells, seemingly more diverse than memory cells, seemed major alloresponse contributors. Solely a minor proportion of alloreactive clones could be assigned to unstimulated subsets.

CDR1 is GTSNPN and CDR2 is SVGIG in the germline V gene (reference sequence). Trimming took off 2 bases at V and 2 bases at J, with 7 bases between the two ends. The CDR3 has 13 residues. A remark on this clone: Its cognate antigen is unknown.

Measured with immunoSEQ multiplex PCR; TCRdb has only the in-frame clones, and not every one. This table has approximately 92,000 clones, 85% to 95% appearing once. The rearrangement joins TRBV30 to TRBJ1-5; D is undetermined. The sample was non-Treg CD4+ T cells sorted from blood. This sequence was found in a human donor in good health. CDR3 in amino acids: CAWSREGNQPQHF. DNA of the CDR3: TGTGCCTGGAGTCGGGAGGGCAATCAGCCCCAGCATTTT.